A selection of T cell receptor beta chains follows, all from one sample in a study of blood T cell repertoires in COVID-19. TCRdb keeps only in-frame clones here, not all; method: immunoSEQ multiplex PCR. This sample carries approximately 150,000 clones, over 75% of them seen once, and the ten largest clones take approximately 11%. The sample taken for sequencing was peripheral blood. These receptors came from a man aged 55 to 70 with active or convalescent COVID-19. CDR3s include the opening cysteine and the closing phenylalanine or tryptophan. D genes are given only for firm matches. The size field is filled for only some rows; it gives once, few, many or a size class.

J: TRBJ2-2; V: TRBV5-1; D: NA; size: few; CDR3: CASSLSSGVELFF
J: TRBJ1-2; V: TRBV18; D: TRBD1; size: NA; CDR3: CASSPGQGVDYTF
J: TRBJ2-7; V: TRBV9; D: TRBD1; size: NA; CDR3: CASSVGDRDPYEQYF
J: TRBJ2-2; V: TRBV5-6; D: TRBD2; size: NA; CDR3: CASSLGLPTGELFF
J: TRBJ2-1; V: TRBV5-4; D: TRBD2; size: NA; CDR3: CASSSGLAGAGAYNEQFF
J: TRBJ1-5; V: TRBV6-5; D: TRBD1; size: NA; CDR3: CASSSDRGGQPQHF
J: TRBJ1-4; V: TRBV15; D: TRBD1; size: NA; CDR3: CATSGDRGMEEKLFF
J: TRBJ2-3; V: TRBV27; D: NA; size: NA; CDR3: CASSTARAPNTQYF
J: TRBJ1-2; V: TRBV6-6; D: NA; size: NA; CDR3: CASSFGREKNYGYTF
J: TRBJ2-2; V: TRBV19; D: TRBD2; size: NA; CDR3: CASSVAGGPNTGELFF
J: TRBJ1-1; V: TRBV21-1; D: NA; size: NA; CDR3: CASSIPGQGSEAFF
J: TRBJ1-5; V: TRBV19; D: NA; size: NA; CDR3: CASSMGTLGLQPQHF
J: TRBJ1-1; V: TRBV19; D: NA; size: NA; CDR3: CASSIGGRGLNTEAFF
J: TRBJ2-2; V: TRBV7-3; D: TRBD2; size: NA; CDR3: CASSLTGSGGRTGELFF
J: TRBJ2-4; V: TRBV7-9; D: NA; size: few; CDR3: CASSGQTIAKNIQYF
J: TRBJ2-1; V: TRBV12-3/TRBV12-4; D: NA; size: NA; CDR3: CASSRNNEQFF
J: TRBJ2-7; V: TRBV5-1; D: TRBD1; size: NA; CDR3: CASSLAGTGAGEQYF
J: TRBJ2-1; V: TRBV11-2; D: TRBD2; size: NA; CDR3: CASSTRGGGSYNEQFF
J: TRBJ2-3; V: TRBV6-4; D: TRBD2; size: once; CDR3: CASSECRREGQSTDTQYF
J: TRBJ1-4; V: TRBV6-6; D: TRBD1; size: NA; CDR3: CASRPRDREKLFF
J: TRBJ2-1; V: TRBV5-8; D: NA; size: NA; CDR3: CASSLPPLSHEQFF
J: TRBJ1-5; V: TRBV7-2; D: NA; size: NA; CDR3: CASSLRQDSIAQHF
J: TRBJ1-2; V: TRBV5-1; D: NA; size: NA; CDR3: CASSPNGPGWDGYTF
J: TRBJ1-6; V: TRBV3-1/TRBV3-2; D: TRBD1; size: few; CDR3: CASSPGQADSPLHF
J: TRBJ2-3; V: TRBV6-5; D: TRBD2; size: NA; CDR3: CASTASGDTQYF
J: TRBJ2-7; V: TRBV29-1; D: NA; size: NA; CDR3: CSAAEGGFGYEQYF
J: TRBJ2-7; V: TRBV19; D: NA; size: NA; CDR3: CASSRGTASYEQYF
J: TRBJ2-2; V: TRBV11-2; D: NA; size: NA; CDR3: CASSLGFLAALGELFF
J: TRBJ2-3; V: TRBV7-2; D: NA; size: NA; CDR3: CASSLNAYTDTQYF
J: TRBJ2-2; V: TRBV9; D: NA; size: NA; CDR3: CASSLRQDPNTGELFF
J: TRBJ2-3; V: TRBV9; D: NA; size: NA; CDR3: CASSVAVSGTTDTQYF
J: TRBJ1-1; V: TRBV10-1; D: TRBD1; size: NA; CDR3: CASSDQTGIAFF
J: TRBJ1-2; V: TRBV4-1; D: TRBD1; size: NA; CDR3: CASSHPDRGTNYGYTF
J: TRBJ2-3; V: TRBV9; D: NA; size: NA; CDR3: CASSVKTDPSTDTQYF
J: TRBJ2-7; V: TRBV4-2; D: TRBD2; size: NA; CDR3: CASSQGASGTYYEQYF
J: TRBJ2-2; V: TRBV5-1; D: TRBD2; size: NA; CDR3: CASSDSGGANTGELFF
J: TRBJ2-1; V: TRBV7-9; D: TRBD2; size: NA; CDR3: CAITFGTSGFEQFF
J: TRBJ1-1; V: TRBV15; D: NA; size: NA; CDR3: CATSRPSSGDTEAFF
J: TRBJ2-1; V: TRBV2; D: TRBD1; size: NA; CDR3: CASRTDRLTYNEQFF
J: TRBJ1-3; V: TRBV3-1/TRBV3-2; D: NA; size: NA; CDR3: CASSQEGGGNTIYF
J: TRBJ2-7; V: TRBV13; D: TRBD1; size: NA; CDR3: CASSWDLERTGGGSYEQYF